Below are 30 T cell receptor beta chains sequenced from a single sample in a study of cytomegalovirus exposure and HLA in healthy donors. PCR was performed using 60 Vbeta and 13 Jbeta primers. Assay: immunoSEQ multiplex PCR; the TCRdb copy retains only in-frame clones and omits some. Among about 270,000 clones listed, about nine tenths were seen once. The sequenced material came from PBMCs. Receptors originate from a man aged 35 to 55 in good health and CMV-seropositive.

The chain has TRBV7-2 and TRBJ2-7; tentatively, D is TRBD2 (5 bases). With 3 bases removed from V and 4 bases from J, the gap between germline ends came to 13 bases. Germline V gene sequence: CDR1 SGHTA, CDR2 FQGNSA. The CDR3 length is 14 residues. The CDR3 sequence: CASSFGLAQYEQYF. The CDR3 DNA sequence: TGTGCCAGCAGCTTTGGACTGGCCCAGTACGAGCAGTACTTC.

This clone was seen a single time. The V call is TRBV23-1, the J call TRBJ2-1, with 10 bases identical to TRBD1. TRBV23-1 is assigned to the ORF class and has an uncertain function. The CDR3 is 15 amino acids. The ends lost 3 bases at V and 7 bases at J; junction bases unmatched: 6. CDR3 DNA: TGCGCCAGCAGTCAGCGGGGACAGGGGTTTAATGAGCAGTTCTTC. Residues: CASSQRGQGFNEQFF.

The chain recombines TRBV18 with TRBJ1-1; possible D gene TRBD1, 6 bases. This CDR3 has 16 amino acids. Germline lookup yields CDR1 KGHSH and CDR2 LQKENI. V lost 0 bases and J lost 0, with 11 bases in between. The CDR3 region is CASSPPQGPMNTEAFF. The DNA of the CDR3 is TGTGCCAGCTCACCACCGCAGGGGCCCATGAACACTGAAGCTTTCTTT.

CDR3 in DNA: TGTGCCAGCAGCTTAGAGAGCGGGGGGCGGGGGGCCCAGTACTTC. Protein: CASSLESGGRGAQYF. The genes are TRBV7-2 and TRBJ2-5; the match to TRBD2 covers 9 bases. The CDR3 extends over 15 amino acids. V trimming: 1 base; J trimming: 9 bases; junction bases outside the gene matches: 9. Germline-derived CDR1 and CDR2 are SGHTA and FQGNSA.

The rearrangement joins TRBV19 to TRBJ2-3, with D possibly being TRBD2 (5 bases). The CDR3 consists of 14 residues. The V end lost 6 bases, the J end lost 6 bases, and 16 bases lay between the germline ends. CDR1 and CDR2 (germline): LNHDA, SQIVND (reference sequence). The CDR3 coding sequence is TGTGCCAGTAGGTGGGCGGCGGGTAGGGATACGCAGTATTTT. It yields the protein CASRWAAGRDTQYF.

CDR3 region: CASSLRDSNYEQYF. CDR3 DNA: TGTGCCAGCAGTCTCCGGGACAGCAACTACGAGCAGTACTTC. The chain carries TRBV6-4 and TRBJ2-7; 7 bases agree with TRBD1. Unmatched junction bases numbered 7, after V lost 5 bases and J lost 3 bases. This CDR3 has 14 amino acids. The V gene's germline CDR1 is MRHNA and CDR2 SNTAGT.

This clone was detected a few times. The gene calls are TRBV5-4 and TRBJ2-7, with TRBD1 matching 7 bases. The length of the CDR3 is 13 residues. J was trimmed by 2 bases and V by 4 bases; bases with no gene match: 3. Looked up from germline, CDR1 is SGHNT and CDR2 is YYREEE (reference sequence). CDR3 region: CASSPGQTYEQYF. CDR3 sequence (DNA): TGTGCCAGCAGCCCGGGACAGACCTACGAGCAGTACTTC.

V gene TRBV30 combines with J gene TRBJ2-2; 12 nucleotides agree with TRBD2. V was pared by 5 bases and J by 8 bases, with 3 bases of the junction left unmatched. Germline V gives CDR1 GTSNPN, CDR2 SVGIG (reference sequence). This CDR3 spans 13 amino acids. The CDR3 sequence: CAWGLAGTGELFF. The CDR3 DNA is TGTGCCTGGGGACTAGCGGGAACGGGGGAGCTGTTTTTT.

The genes are TRBV7-2 and TRBJ2-1, with 9 bases identical to TRBD1. The J segment lost 6 bases and the V segment lost 5 bases, leaving 5 bases of the junction unmatched. The CDR3 consists of 14 residues. Germline values: CDR1 SGHTA, CDR2 FQGNSA. CDR3 protein: CASSPGTGFNEQFF. In nucleotides, the CDR3 is TGTGCCAGCAGCCCCGGGACAGGGTTCAATGAGCAGTTCTTC.

This clone was seen once. The J gene is TRBJ1-2, the V gene TRBV5-1; D possibly corresponds to TRBD1 (6 bases). V lost 3 bases to trimming and J lost 7 bases, with 16 bases between them. From germline, CDR1 is SGHRS and CDR2 YFSETQ. CDR3 length equals 14 residues. CDR3 protein: CASSSQRGSSGYTF. DNA of the CDR3: TGCGCCAGCAGCTCGCAAAGGGGGTCGAGTGGCTACACCTTC. The full variable domain, rest sourced from reference TRBV5-1 and TRBJ1-2, is KAGVTQTPRYLIKTRGQQVTLSCSPISGHRSVSWYQQTPGQGLQFLFEYFSETQRNKGNFPGRFSGRQFSNSRSEMNVSTLELGDSALYLCASSSQRGSSGYTFGSGTRLTVV.

The table lists this clone with a few counts. V usage is TRBV4-1 and J usage is TRBJ2-1; perhaps TRBD2 as D (6 bases). V lost 4 bases, J lost 4 bases, and 14 bases lay in between. Germline V gives CDR1 MGHRA, CDR2 YSYEKL. This CDR3 contains 15 residues. The DNA of the CDR3 is TGCGCCAGCAGCCCGGCGGGACTCTCTTACAATGAGCAGTTCTTC. Its translation is CASSPAGLSYNEQFF.

V and J are TRBV5-1 and TRBJ2-3, with no clear D. Per the germline V gene, CDR1 is SGHRS and CDR2 is YFSETQ. V lost 0 bases and J lost 5, with 13 bases in between. The CDR3 has 15 amino acids. The CDR3 here is CASSLENSQEDTQYF. The CDR3 bases are TGCGCCAGCAGCTTGGAGAACTCTCAGGAAGATACGCAGTATTTT.

The gene calls are TRBV5-1 and TRBJ2-3, with no clear D. Germline CDR1 and CDR2: SGHRS and YFSETQ. Trimming removed 0 bases at V and 1 base at J, with 15 bases between. The CDR3 loop spans 17 amino acids. CDR3 coding DNA: TGCGCCAGCAGCTTGGCAGGTGCCGTTAGGCGCACAGATACGCAGTATTTT. Its translation is CASSLAGAVRRTDTQYF.

This rearrangement joins TRBV15 to TRBJ1-3; 9 bases are shared with TRBD1. Germline trimming cut 5 bases from V and 8 bases from J; bases unmatched to any gene: 10. The CDR3 spans 15 residues. CDR1 and CDR2 from the germline V gene are LNHNV and YYDKDF (reference sequence). The CDR3 sequence is CATSSSPGQGYTIYF. The CDR3 DNA sequence: TGTGCCACCAGCTCCTCCCCCGGACAGGGGTACACCATATATTTT.

This chain uses TRBV7-9 with TRBJ2-7, with 7 positions matching TRBD1. J lost 0 bases, V lost 4 bases, and 6 bases had no gene match. The CDR3 length is 15 residues. The germline V gene has CDR1 SEHNR and CDR2 FQNEAQ (reference sequence). This CDR3 reads CASSSDRRSSYEQYF. CDR3 nucleotide sequence: TGTGCCAGCAGCTCGGACAGGAGGAGCTCCTACGAGCAGTACTTC.

This chain joins TRBV10-3 and TRBJ1-5; 9 nucleotides line up with TRBD1. The junction had 5 bases not matched to a gene; V was cut back by 10 bases and J by 4 bases. The CDR3 totals 13 residues. Germline-derived CDR1 and CDR2 are ENHRY and SYGVKD. The CDR3 is CATRDRENQPQHF. The DNA of the CDR3 is TGTGCCACCCGGGACAGGGAGAATCAGCCCCAGCATTTT.

The CDR3 sequence is CASSGQGARGKNIQYF. The CDR3 coding sequence is TGTGCCAGCAGCGGACAGGGGGCGCGGGGCAAAAACATTCAGTACTTC. The chain couples TRBV28 to TRBJ2-4; TRBD1 matches 11 bases. V lost 6 bases, J lost 3 bases, and 7 bases stayed unmatched. This CDR3 has 16 residues. Germline loops: CDR1 MDHEN, CDR2 SYDVKM.

This chain connects TRBV2 to TRBJ2-1, with TRBD2 as a possible D gene (7 bases). The germline gives CDR1 SNHLY, CDR2 FYNNEI. V lost 3 bases and J 4 bases, leaving 19 bases between the germline ends. The CDR3 contains 17 residues. The CDR3 DNA sequence: TGTGCCAGCAGTGACCTCCCGCCGGGGGGCTATTACAATGAGCAGTTCTTC. Amino acid sequence: CASSDLPPGGYYNEQFF.

The V gene is TRBV18, the J gene TRBJ2-7, with 8 bases fitting TRBD1. There are 13 residues in the CDR3. V shed 3 bases and J 5 bases; nucleotides not matched to a gene: 3. CDR1 KGHSH and CDR2 LQKENI come from the germline V gene. For the CDR3, the DNA is TGTGCCAGCTCACCGGACAGGGCCCACGAGCAGTACTTC. This gives the protein CASSPDRAHEQYF.

This chain links TRBV28 with TRBJ2-1; 12 nucleotides agree with TRBD2. This CDR3 is built from 16 residues. J gave up 2 bases and V 5 bases, and 4 bases lay outside the gene matches. In germline, CDR1 is MDHEN, CDR2 SYDVKM. The CDR3 DNA is TGTGCCAGCAGTGGACTAGCGGGACTTCCCTACAATGAGCAGTTCTTC. It translates to CASSGLAGLPYNEQFF.

The J gene is TRBJ2-3, the V gene TRBV11-3, with 7 bases aligning to TRBD1. V was pared by 3 bases and J by 4 bases, with 4 bases of the junction left unmatched. Germline CDR1 is SGHNT and CDR2 is YENEEA. This CDR3 region has 14 residues. CDR3: CASSFRQGADTQYF. The CDR3 DNA reads as TGTGCCAGCAGCTTCAGACAGGGTGCAGATACGCAGTATTTT.

The chain carries TRBV6-6 and TRBJ1-1; D might be TRBD1 (5 bases). The CDR3 is 13 amino acids. V was cut by 6 bases and J by 1 base, with 9 bases left in between. Germline V lookup: CDR1 MNHNY, CDR2 SVGAGI (reference sequence). The CDR3 nucleotides are TGTGCCAGCAGCGTCGGACAGAACACTGAAGCTTTCTTT. It encodes CASSVGQNTEAFF.

The J gene is TRBJ1-2, the V gene TRBV2; the D is unclear. V shed 6 bases and J shed 1 base, with 9 bases lying between them. CDR3 length equals 13 residues. The germline V gene has CDR1 SNHLY and CDR2 FYNNEI. The CDR3: CASRGKDNYGYTF. The CDR3 DNA follows: TGTGCCAGCAGGGGCAAGGATAACTATGGCTACACCTTC.

The V and J genes are TRBV25-1 and TRBJ1-2; no clear D. This CDR3 spans 14 amino acids. Between the trimmed V and J ends, which lost 6 bases and 4 bases, there was a span of 15 bases. Germline CDR1 is MGHDK and CDR2 is SYGVNS. CDR3 nucleotides: TGTGCCAGCAGGGATTCCGGGAAGGGCTATGGCTACACCTTC. Amino acids: CASRDSGKGYGYTF.

This chain uses TRBV7-8 with TRBJ2-1; TRBD2 matches 11 bases. In germline, CDR1 is SGHVS, CDR2 FQNEAQ. V lost 2 bases, J lost 2 bases, and 5 bases stayed unmatched. This CDR3 is built from 17 residues. CDR3 loop: CASSLMIAGGPYNEQFF. CDR3 nucleotides: TGTGCCAGCAGCTTAATGATAGCGGGAGGGCCCTACAATGAGCAGTTCTTC.

The chain couples TRBV10-3 to TRBJ1-1; 9 bases are shared with TRBD1. CDR1 and CDR2 (germline): ENHRY, SYGVKD. The CDR3 sequence is 16 residues long. The junction had 5 bases not matched to a gene; V was cut back by 2 bases and J by 1 base. The CDR3 DNA is TGTGCCATCAGTGAGCTATCGGGACAGGGGAACACTGAAGCTTTCTTT. This codes for CAISELSGQGNTEAFF.

This clone was recorded only once. The chain uses TRBV2 and TRBJ2-5; maybe TRBD2 (5 bases). Germline V CDR1 and CDR2: SNHLY, FYNNEI. This CDR3 region has 14 residues. Trimming shortened V by 6 bases and J by 4 bases, and 15 bases separated the two germline ends. The CDR3 nucleotides read TGTGCCAGCAGCCTTACTAGAACCTCAGAGACCCAGTACTTC. It codes for CASSLTRTSETQYF.

V usage is TRBV28 and J usage is TRBJ1-3; 8 nucleotides match TRBD1. CDR3 length: 16 amino acids. Germline V lookup: CDR1 MDHEN, CDR2 SYDVKM. V was pared by 2 bases and J by 2 bases, with 5 bases of the junction left unmatched. This chain's CDR3 is CASSLDQGAAGNTIYF. Here the CDR3 DNA reads TGTGCCAGCAGTTTAGACCAGGGGGCTGCTGGAAACACCATATATTTT.

In the case of this clone: At one end, the junction sequence differs from germline, possibly due to a read error. V and J are TRBV7-7 and TRBJ1-2, with TRBD1 matching 10 bases. The CDR3 is 15 residues long. The germline CDR1 and CDR2 sequences are SSHAT and FNYEAQ (reference sequence). The CDR3 DNA reads as TGTGCTAGCAGCTCTCGACAGGGGGCGCGTAATGGCTACACCTTC. This codes for CASSSRQGARNGYTF.

CDR3 sequence: CASSQDRRESTDTQYF. In nucleotides, the CDR3 is TGTGCCAGCAGCCAAGATCGGCGGGAATCCACAGATACGCAGTATTTT. The rearrangement links TRBV14 to TRBJ2-3; a weak D match, TRBD2 (6 bases). V was pared by 0 bases and J by 2 bases, with 12 bases between. Germline CDR1 reads SGHDN; CDR2 reads FVKESK. The CDR3 is 16 residues long.